This TCR beta chain derives from a study of T cell clonotyping in hematopoietic cell transplantation. CDR1 ENHRY and CDR2 SYGVKD come from the germline V gene. The V end was cut by 7 bases, the J end by 2 bases, with 12 bases between. The CDR3 is 14 residues long. Libraries were prepared by immunoSEQ multiplex PCR; TCRdb keeps only in-frame clonotypes and omits some of them. The sample has around 13,000 clones; around 85% are singletons. The sequenced sample was PBMCs, obtained 100 days after allogeneic stem cell transplant. This TCR was recovered from a female patient in her forties or fifties who had an allogeneic stem cell transplant from a related donor, so T cells may come from the graft donor. Some clones in this sample may be carry-over from other donors' samples. The chain combines TRBV10-3 with TRBJ2-1; possibly TRBD1 for D (6 bases). For the CDR3, the DNA is TGTGCCATCAAAGGGGGAGTGGCCTACAATGAGCAGTTCTTC. Residues: CAIKGGVAYNEQFF.